Here is one T cell receptor beta chain with its context. The entry originates in a study of T cell responses to AZD1222 COVID-19 vaccine. TCRdb's copy holds only in-frame clones and misses some; the assay was immunoSEQ multiplex PCR. The table shows 95,000 to 150,000 clones, with 80% to 90% occurring only once. The CDR3 consists of 15 residues. V trimming: 1 base; J trimming: 7 bases; junction bases outside the gene matches: 5. Germline V gene sequence: CDR1 SGHKS, CDR2 YYEKEE (reference sequence). The chain couples TRBV5-5 to TRBJ1-6; TRBD1 matches 7 bases. This specimen was peripheral blood, taken on day 0 of AZD1222 vaccination. This receptor was obtained from an adult in good health. The CDR3 here is CASSLIQGGNSPLHF. DNA for the CDR3: TGTGCCAGCAGCTTGATCCAGGGGGGGAATTCACCCCTCCACTTT.